This T cell receptor (beta chain) was identified in a study of cytomegalovirus exposure and HLA in healthy donors (dated by TCRdb to about 2017). Notes on the research overall: A later analysis indicated that the 120 or so validation repertoires were generated on the platform also employed for the 700 or so repertoires of the first cohort. The study combined high-throughput TCR immunosequencing, statistical association of individual TCRs with disease status, and machine learning to predict cytomegalovirus infection status. The study was designed to test whether signatures of past pathogen exposure could be identified by cataloging public T cell receptors. Along with the approximately 650-subject first cohort, a separate validation cohort of over a hundred different subjects was used.

What the study reported, not specific to this receptor: All 120 or so repertoires were used to score co-occurrence in the validation cohort in a later analysis, because that analysis had no HLA typing for the cohort. A total of fewer than 200 TCR beta chains were listed by the study as associated with cytomegalovirus. Cytomegalovirus status was reported to be diagnosed by the classifier with high specificity and sensitivity in both the original and validation cohorts. It was suggested by the authors that the approach could potentially be generalized to other disease states and immunological phenotypes. In vitro tests confirmed that a few of the cytomegalovirus-associated TCR beta chains recognize cytomegalovirus antigens. While some public TCRs were present in many individuals, most TCR sequences turned up only very rarely across donors. Subsequent analysis determined that TCRs grouped into clusters in the first cohort also showed a tendency toward co-occurrence across the roughly 120 validation repertoires, and about 94% of cluster scores exceeded 0.

The library was generated by the immunoSEQ multiplex PCR assay. The study's processing was this. To diagnose cytomegalovirus status from the catalog of TCR beta chain sequences, a statistical classification framework was built. TCRdb's version of the immuneACCESS table is confined to in-frame rearrangements and falls short of the full clone set. An unresolved V gene accounts for under half of the shortfall where checked; the remainder is of unknown origin. For V, J and clone size, that table is used; D and trimming come from the DNA. In all, the sample holds about 72,000 clones, and about 93% of those were seen once. About 0.63% of the sample is held by the ten biggest clonotypes. Donors formed part of the validation cohort, which comprised about 130 subjects and was distinct from the first cohort of 550 to 850 subjects. Points on this clone: The antigen it recognizes is unknown. No base-level quality is on record; no much larger clone is a single base apart.

The sequence was collected from a woman between 18 and 29 years old in good health and CMV-seronegative. The sequenced sample consisted of PBMCs.

The DNA sequence is as follows: TGTGCCAGCAGCCAGCGGGGGGCCAAAGAGACCCAGTACTTC. Translated, it gives CASSQRGAKETQYF. This chain joins TRBV7-2 to TRBJ2-5; 9 central bases correspond to TRBD2. Taken from the germline V gene, the CDR1 and CDR2 loops are SGHTA and FQGNSA. The CDR3 has 14 amino acids, counting the end cysteine and phenylalanine. The kept DNA is CDR3 alone, 42 bases in frame from the first base. From V the trimming removes 5 bases and from J it removes 3 bases, while the gene matches leave 4 bases of the junction unaccounted for.